This record covers a single TCR beta chain. Its antigen is unknown. V was trimmed by 4 bases and J by 0 bases, leaving 10 bases between them. Germline V lookup: CDR1 ENHRY, CDR2 SYGVKD. CDR3 length equals 15 residues. The table came from immunoSEQ multiplex PCR; TCRdb's copy has only in-frame clones and leaves some out. The sample records 20,000 or so clones, roughly 80% being singletons. This sample was included in a study of immune evolution from preneoplasia to lung adenocarcinoma. About the research overall: HLA loss of heterozygosity: over 5.5% AIS, around 16% MIA, around 35% ADC, none AAH.

The study's findings and limits: KRAS-mutant nodules had the highest T cell clonality. Later-stage lesions appeared to have more T cells, more diversity, less clonality.

This chain uses TRBV10-3 with TRBJ1-3; D gene uncertain. The source material was FFPE invasive lung adenocarcinoma tissue. This TCR came from a person in their sixties with lung adenocarcinoma. CDR3 region: CAISAQVGSGNTIYF. CDR3 sequence (DNA): TGTGCCATCAGTGCCCAGGTTGGCTCTGGAAACACCATATATTTT.